The 12 T cell receptor beta chains presented below share a single source sample, sequenced in a study of cytomegalovirus exposure and HLA in healthy donors. A multiplex PCR was run with 60 Vbeta primers and 13 Jbeta primers. Generated by immunoSEQ multiplex PCR, the TCRdb table keeps only in-frame clones and is missing some. The sample holds 170,000 or so clones, roughly four fifths seen once. The sample was PBMCs. The receptors here all came from a man between 18 and 35 years old in good health and CMV-seronegative.

This chain links TRBV27 with TRBJ2-1; 8 positions agree with TRBD1. V dropped 3 bases and J dropped 9; count of bases not matched to a gene: 16. This CDR3 has 17 residues. Germline V gene data show CDR1 as MNHEY and CDR2 as SMNVEV (reference sequence). The CDR3 coding sequence is TGTGCCAGCAGTTTGGGGGCGGCCAGGGGGCAAGTTAGTGAGCAGTTCTTC. This translates into CASSLGAARGQVSEQFF.

This chain links TRBV4-1 with TRBJ1-1; tentative D call: TRBD1 (5 bases). There are 14 residues in the CDR3. The V gene's germline CDR1 is MGHRA and CDR2 YSYEKL. V was pared by 0 bases and J by 11 bases, with 16 bases between. For the CDR3, the DNA is TGCGCCAGCAGCCAAGATCGGGGGGTTTGGCGTGCTTTCTTT. Translated, it gives CASSQDRGVWRAFF.

This clone was seen a single time. The J gene is TRBJ2-4, the V gene TRBV5-3; 11 positions agree with TRBD2. TRBV5-3 is labeled an ORF, and its function is uncertain. Trimming at V came to 1 base and at J to 16 bases, leaving 16 bases not matched to a gene. This CDR3 is built from 16 residues. The CDR3 coding sequence is TGTGCCAGAAGCTTGTCCGGGACTAGCGGACCCAAAGATATCTACTTC. Translation: CARSLSGTSGPKDIYF.

The chain has TRBV5-5 and TRBJ2-2; D call uncertain. This CDR3 contains 15 residues. Trimming removed 1 base at V and 6 bases at J, with 13 bases between. Germline CDR1 reads SGHKS; CDR2 reads YYEKEE (reference sequence). The CDR3 region has the DNA TGTGCCAGCAGCTTGTTAGTAATTGCCCCCGGGGAGCTGTTTTTT. Translating it yields CASSLLVIAPGELFF.

This chain uses TRBV18 with TRBJ2-5; D ambiguous. CDR1 and CDR2 (germline): KGHSH, LQKENI. This CDR3 has 13 residues. The ends were cut back, 3 bases at V and 1 base at J, with 6 bases in the middle. The chain's CDR3 is CASSPRLQETQYF. The CDR3 DNA reads as TGTGCCAGCTCACCCCGACTCCAAGAGACCCAGTACTTC.

The V call is TRBV7-9, the J call TRBJ1-5; D is unclear. The CDR3 sequence is 15 residues long. The V end was cut by 1 base, the J end by 0 bases, with 7 bases between. Looked up from germline, CDR1 is SEHNR and CDR2 is FQNEAQ (reference sequence). CDR3 residues: CASSLGGYSNQPQHF. As DNA, the CDR3 is TGTGCCAGCAGCTTAGGCGGTTATAGCAATCAGCCCCAGCATTTT.

The chain links TRBV5-4 to TRBJ2-7, with TRBD1 identical over 11 bases. Germline CDR1 reads SGHNT; CDR2 reads YYREEE (reference sequence). V shed 4 bases and J 2 bases; nucleotides not matched to a gene: 5. The CDR3 consists of 15 residues. The CDR3 region has the DNA TGTGCCAGCAGCCAGGGGGACAGGGGGACCTACGAGCAGTACTTC. Translation gives CASSQGDRGTYEQYF.

This rearrangement joins TRBV19 to TRBJ2-3, with D unclear. CDR3 length: 15 residues. V dropped 2 bases and J dropped 3 bases, with 12 bases sitting between them. Germline assignment: CDR1 LNHDA and CDR2 SQIVND (reference sequence). CDR3 in amino acids: CASSIMPGSTDTQYF. Written as DNA, the CDR3 is TGTGCCAGTAGTATAATGCCAGGCTCGACAGATACGCAGTATTTT. Complete variable domain (other parts from reference TRBV19 and TRBJ2-3): DGGITQSPKYLFRKEGQNVTLSCEQNLNHDAMYWYRQDPGQGLRLIYYSQIVNDFQKGDIAEGYSVSREKKESFPLTVTSAQKNPTAFYLCASSIMPGSTDTQYFGPGTRLTVL.

This chain connects TRBV15 to TRBJ1-5, with no clear D. CDR1 LNHNV and CDR2 YYDKDF come from the germline V gene (reference sequence). The CDR3 is 15 residues long. V was pared by 0 bases and J by 0 bases, with 6 bases between. As DNA, the CDR3 is TGTGCCACCAGCAGAGAACAGAATAGCAATCAGCCCCAGCATTTT. This encodes CATSREQNSNQPQHF.

The chain is built from TRBV19 and TRBJ1-4, with D possibly being TRBD1 (6 bases). Trimming shortened V by 8 bases and J by 3 bases, and 7 bases separated the two germline ends. Germline V lookup: CDR1 LNHDA, CDR2 SQIVND (reference sequence). The CDR3 length is 12 residues. Here the CDR3 reads CASGTPNEKLFF. As DNA, the CDR3 is TGTGCCAGTGGGACACCTAATGAAAAACTGTTTTTT.

The chain couples TRBV7-6 to TRBJ2-7; 7 positions agree with TRBD1. V lost 5 bases and J lost 4; bases outside the gene matches: 11. CDR1 is SGHVS, CDR2 FNYEAQ, per germline. This CDR3 is built from 15 residues. The CDR3 reads CASSHERGPPYEQYF. The CDR3 DNA sequence: TGTGCCAGCAGCCACGAAAGGGGGCCTCCTTACGAGCAGTACTTC.

This chain links TRBV30 with TRBJ1-2; 7 bases align to TRBD1. The CDR3 totals 13 residues. In germline, CDR1 is GTSNPN, CDR2 SVGIG (reference sequence). The J segment lost 7 bases and the V segment lost 1 base, leaving 6 bases of the junction unmatched. The CDR3 sequence is CAWSATGMGGYTF. The CDR3 DNA sequence: TGTGCCTGGAGTGCGACAGGGATGGGTGGCTACACCTTC. The full variable domain, its missing parts supplied by reference TRBV30 and TRBJ1-2, is SQTIHQWPATLVQPVGSPLSLECTVEGTSNPNLYWYRQAAGRGLQLLFYSVGIGQISSEVPQNLSASRPQDRQFILSSKKLLLSDSGFYLCAWSATGMGGYTFGSGTRLTVV.